This T cell receptor beta chain was captured by sequencing in a study of post-analysis software for immune sequencing data. Study information: The patients showed relapsing-remitting, secondary progressive and progressive-relapsing multiple sclerosis courses.

In its sample, this clonotype was seen a few times. Its target is unknown. V was trimmed by 1 base and J by 7 bases, leaving 5 bases between them. The CDR3 consists of 12 residues. Germline V gene data show CDR1 as LGHDT and CDR2 as YNNKEL (reference sequence). cDNA libraries of TCR beta carried unique molecular identifiers. The authors obtained 500,000 or so cDNA molecules from roughly 1 to 10 million T cells. TCRdb used MiXCR to reprocess the PCR reads, holding one entry per CDR3 protein. The sample contains fewer than 550,000 distinct CDR3 sequences, 34% of which appear only once. Study-wide findings and caveats: Patients had higher frequencies than controls of about 5 TRBV segments, including TRBV5-6, TRBV5-1 and TRBV20-1. There was significantly lower normalized Chao1 diversity in multiple sclerosis patients than in controls. Co-batched samples clustered tightly together by F measure.

Sequencing was performed on blood. The gene calls are TRBV3-1 and TRBJ2-1, with D hard to call. This clonotype originated in a girl aged 2-17 years with multiple sclerosis. This CDR3 reads CASSQAVNEQFF. CDR3 nucleotide sequence: TGTGCCAGCAGCCAAGCAGTGAATGAGCAGTTCTTC.